This TCR beta chain was found in a study of blood T cell repertoires in COVID-19. Between the trimmed V and J ends, which lost 2 bases and 9 bases, there was a span of 14 bases. CDR3 length: 15 residues. Germline CDR1 and CDR2: SEHNR and FQNEAQ (reference sequence). The protocol was immunoSEQ multiplex PCR, while the TCRdb copy is restricted to in-frame clones and leaves out a portion. The sample has more than 55,000 clones; 80% to 95% are singletons. The chain uses TRBV7-9 and TRBJ1-6; D gene uncertain. The sample taken for sequencing was peripheral blood. The clonotype was recovered from a man over 45 with active COVID-19. CDR3 nucleotide sequence: TGTGCCAGCAGCTTAAGCGGAAATAGGGCTTCACCCCTCCACTTT. Translated: CASSLSGNRASPLHF.